Below are 4 T cell receptor beta chains sequenced from a single sample in a study of spatial heterogeneity in lung cancer. Regarding the study as a whole: Higher tumor mutation counts went along with higher counts of expanded intratumoral alpha and beta TCRs.

From the 5' RACE reads, TCRdb called clonotypes with MiXCR, one entry per CDR3 protein. Of under 13,000 distinct CDR3 sequences listed, around 8% are singletons. The sample's time point: sample taken at primary tumor resection. These receptors are not linked to any known antigen. The material sequenced was lung tumor tissue, taken at surgery. The receptor set was obtained from a female donor with early-stage non-small cell lung cancer.

This clonotype was counted at least ten times. This sequence joins TRBV20-1 and TRBJ1-4; D is unresolved. Per the germline V gene, CDR1 is DFQATT and CDR2 is SNEGSKA (reference sequence). There are 11 residues in the CDR3. V dropped 6 bases and J dropped 4 bases, with 6 bases sitting between them. CDR3 protein: CSAHFNEKLFF. The CDR3 nucleotides are TGCAGTGCCCACTTTAATGAAAAACTGTTTTTT.

This clonotype has more than one count but fewer than ten. The chain links TRBV5-1 to TRBJ1-2; tentative D call: TRBD1 (5 bases). The CDR3 loop spans 13 amino acids. The germline CDR1 and CDR2 sequences are SGHRS and YFSETQ. Trimming left V 1 base short and J 6 bases short, with 10 bases between. CDR3 sequence (DNA): TGCGCCAGCAGCTTGTCCAGGGAGGATGGCTACACCTTC. As protein: CASSLSREDGYTF. Looking up the rest from reference TRBV5-1 and TRBJ1-2 gives the full variable domain: KAGVTQTPRYLIKTRGQQVTLSCSPISGHRSVSWYQQTPGQGLQFLFEYFSETQRNKGNFPGRFSGRQFSNSRSEMNVSTLELGDSALYLCASSLSREDGYTFGSGTRLTVV.

The sample holds many counts of this clonotype. The rearrangement links TRBV15 to TRBJ2-7; 7 bases match TRBD1. The CDR3 is 19 amino acids. V was pared by 0 bases and J by 3 bases, with 17 bases of the junction left unmatched. The germline CDR1 and CDR2 sequences are LNHNV and YYDKDF (reference sequence). The CDR3 sequence: CATSRDYDSMGQLDYEQYF. CDR3 DNA sequence: TGTGCCACCAGCAGAGATTACGACAGCATGGGACAGCTTGACTACGAGCAGTACTTC.

By sample share, this clonotype is medium-sized. The chain recombines TRBV5-1 with TRBJ1-6; 9 bases are shared with TRBD1. The trim removed 4 bases at V and 7 bases at J, leaving 6 bases unmatched. CDR3 size: 15 residues. Per the germline V gene, CDR1 is SGHRS and CDR2 is YFSETQ. The CDR3 here is CASSASGQGNSPLHF. CDR3 sequence (DNA): TGCGCCAGCAGCGCCAGCGGACAGGGGAATTCACCCCTCCACTTT.